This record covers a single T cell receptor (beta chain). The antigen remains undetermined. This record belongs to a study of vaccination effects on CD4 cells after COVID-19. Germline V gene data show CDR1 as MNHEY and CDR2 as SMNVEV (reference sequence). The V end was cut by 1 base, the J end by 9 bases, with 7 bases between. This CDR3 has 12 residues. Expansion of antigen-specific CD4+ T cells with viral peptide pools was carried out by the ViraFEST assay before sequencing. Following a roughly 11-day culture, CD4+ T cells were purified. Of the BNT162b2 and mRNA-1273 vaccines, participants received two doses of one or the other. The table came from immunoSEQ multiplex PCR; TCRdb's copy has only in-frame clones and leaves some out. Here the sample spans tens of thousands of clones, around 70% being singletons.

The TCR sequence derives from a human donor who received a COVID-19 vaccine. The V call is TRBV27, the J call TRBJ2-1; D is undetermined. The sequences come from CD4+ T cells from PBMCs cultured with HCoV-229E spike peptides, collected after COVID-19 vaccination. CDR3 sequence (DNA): TGTGCCAGCAGTTTATGGGGTAGTGAGCAGTTCTTC. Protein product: CASSLWGSEQFF.